These 28 T cell receptor beta chains came from one sample sequenced in a study of T cells in Graves' hyperthyroidism and ophthalmopathy (dated by TCRdb to between 2018 and 2021). The library was built by means of multiplex PCR. Instrument on record: Illumina HiSeq 2000. TCR beta CDR3 regions were amplified from RNA transcripts. For the first round of RT-PCR on the TCR CDR3, the HTBI primer set was used together with the Qiagen OneStep RT-PCR kit. Using fastp trimming at Q25 and MiXCR clonotype assembly, TCRdb reanalyzed the public sequencing data and kept in-frame beta chains. For every CDR3 protein sequence, its rows merge into one entry that carries the most common genes and DNA. This sample is represented by about 560,000 distinct CDR3 sequences; 15% to 20% of them were singletons. The ten most abundant clones make up roughly 18% of the sample. Sequencing was carried out using blood. The receptor set was obtained from a woman aged 18-29 years with Graves' hyperthyroidism.

The genes are TRBV3-1 and TRBJ2-2; TRBD2 agrees at 14 bases. V lost 3 bases to trimming and J lost 5 bases; unmatched junction nucleotides: 8. The length of the CDR3 is 18 residues. Germline assignment: CDR1 LGHDT and CDR2 YNNKEL (reference sequence). DNA for the CDR3: TGTGCCAGCAGCCATGGCCCAGGACTAGCGGGAGGAACCGGGGAGCTGTTTTTT. Residues: CASSHGPGLAGGTGELFF.

This clonotype was counted at least ten times. This chain links TRBV28 with TRBJ2-5; TRBD1 is a possible D gene (6 bases). There are 15 residues in the CDR3. Trimming removed 2 bases from V and 0 bases from J, with 10 bases in between. Germline V gene data show CDR1 as MDHEN and CDR2 as SYDVKM. The CDR3 nucleotides are TGTGCCAGCAGTTTAGGGACAAACTACCAAGAGACCCAGTACTTC. Its protein is CASSLGTNYQETQYF. The full variable domain, in which reference TRBV28 and TRBJ2-5 provide the parts outside the CDR3, is DVKVTQSSRYLVKRTGEKVFLECVQDMDHENMFWYRQDPGLGLRLIYFSYDVKMKEKGDIPEGYSVSREKKERFSLILESASTNQTSMYLCASSLGTNYQETQYFGPGTRLLVL.

This chain joins TRBV3-1 and TRBJ2-1; 7 bases align to TRBD2. CDR1 and CDR2 (germline): LGHDT, YNNKEL (reference sequence). CDR3 size: 14 residues. V was pared by 4 bases and J by 9 bases, with 9 bases of the junction left unmatched. Here the CDR3 reads CASSLNPGRPEQFF. The CDR3, as DNA: TGTGCCAGCAGCCTTAACCCCGGGAGGCCTGAGCAGTTCTTC.

The table lists this clonotype with many counts. This chain joins TRBV7-8 and TRBJ1-4; 8 bases are shared with TRBD1. Germline assignment: CDR1 SGHVS and CDR2 FQNEAQ. The CDR3 length is 14 residues. Trimming took 7 bases from V and 8 from J; bases not matched to a gene: 9. The CDR3 spells CASTRTGRVEKLFF. In DNA form, the CDR3 reads TGTGCCAGCACGCGGACAGGGAGAGTGGAAAAACTGTTTTTT.

This clonotype showed up many times. The V and J genes are TRBV16 and TRBJ1-2; weak D call: TRBD1 (5 bases). The CDR3 length is 15 residues. CDR1 is KGHSY, CDR2 FQNENV, per germline. The ends were cut back, 1 base at V and 6 bases at J, with 15 bases in the middle. CDR3 bases: TGTGCCAGCAGCCAATTGGCCCAGGGAGTGGATGGCTACACCTTC. As protein: CASSQLAQGVDGYTF.

Ten or more counts support this clonotype. The chain carries TRBV27 and TRBJ2-7; 9 bases map to TRBD2. The germline V gene has CDR1 MNHEY and CDR2 SMNVEV (reference sequence). The ends lost 5 bases at V and 4 bases at J; junction bases unmatched: 15. There are 17 residues in the CDR3. DNA of the CDR3: TGTGCCAGCAGTCCCACCGTTCTGCGGGAGGGTTTGTACGAGCAGTACTTC. Protein: CASSPTVLREGLYEQYF.

Only a few counts were recorded for this clonotype. The chain employs TRBV20-1 and TRBJ2-7; 10 nucleotides agree with TRBD1. The CDR3 contains 16 residues. CDR1 and CDR2 (germline): DFQATT, SNEGSKA (reference sequence). V shed 0 bases and J 2 bases; nucleotides not matched to a gene: 7. The CDR3 region has the DNA TGCAGTGCTAGAGATCCTAGGGGGACAGGGGCCTACGAGCAGTACTTC. The encoded protein is CSARDPRGTGAYEQYF.

The V gene is TRBV6-4, the J gene TRBJ2-3; D may be TRBD1 (6 bases). The germline V gene has CDR1 MRHNA and CDR2 SNTAGT. V dropped 3 bases and J dropped 1 base, with 11 bases sitting between them. This CDR3 comprises 15 residues. CDR3 protein: CASSEGAGGTDTQYF. In nucleotides, the CDR3 is TGTGCCAGCAGTGAAGGGGCAGGGGGCACAGATACGCAGTATTTT.

The chain has TRBV11-2 and TRBJ2-7, with unresolved D. The CDR3 has 10 amino acids. In germline, CDR1 is SGHAT, CDR2 FQNNGV. Trimming shortened V by 6 bases and J by 6 bases, and 6 bases separated the two germline ends. CDR3 amino acids: CASSLLEQYF. The CDR3 nucleotides are TGTGCCAGCAGTTTACTCGAGCAGTACTTC.

The CDR3: CASSTSNTQYF. In nucleotides, the CDR3 is TGTGCCAGCAGTACATCCAATACGCAGTATTTT. The chain couples TRBV28 to TRBJ2-3; D gene unclear. The germline V gene encodes CDR1 MDHEN and CDR2 SYDVKM. This CDR3 has 11 amino acids. Trimming stripped 5 bases from V and 7 bases from J, with 7 bases between.

The gene calls are TRBV7-2 and TRBJ1-5; D remains ambiguous. Germline CDR1 and CDR2: SGHTA and FQGNSA. The CDR3 runs 15 residues. The ends were cut back, 1 base at V and 0 bases at J, with 7 bases in the middle. For the CDR3, the DNA is TGTGCCAGCAGCTTAGTAGGGTCTAGCAATCAGCCCCAGCATTTT. It encodes CASSLVGSSNQPQHF.

This clonotype came up many times. The chain uses TRBV20-1 and TRBJ2-1; tentatively, D is TRBD2 (6 bases). This CDR3 has 16 amino acids. With 0 bases removed from V and 2 bases from J, the gap between germline ends came to 14 bases. CDR1 and CDR2 (germline): DFQATT, SNEGSKA (reference sequence). CDR3 nucleotide sequence: TGCAGTGCTAGAGATGGAGGGTGGGGCACCTACAATGAGCAGTTCTTC. It yields the protein CSARDGGWGTYNEQFF.

The table lists this clonotype with a few counts. The V gene is TRBV5-8, the J gene TRBJ2-1, with 7 bases matching TRBD1. V was pared by 0 bases and J by 8 bases, with 5 bases of the junction left unmatched. The germline V gene has CDR1 SGHTS and CDR2 YDEGEE. The CDR3 spans 14 residues. CDR3 sequence (DNA): TGTGCCAGCAGCTTGGTGCAGGGGGTACATGAGCAGTTCTTC. Translated: CASSLVQGVHEQFF.

This clonotype has at least ten counts. The V gene is TRBV7-9, the J gene TRBJ1-2; possibly TRBD1 for D (5 bases). The ends were cut back, 8 bases at V and 0 bases at J, with 22 bases in the middle. Germline lookup yields CDR1 SEHNR and CDR2 FQNEAQ (reference sequence). The CDR3 contains 17 residues. CDR3 coding DNA: TGTGCCAGCGTACGGGAGTTGGGGCAGTCGACTAACTATGGCTACACCTTC. It translates to CASVRELGQSTNYGYTF.

This rearrangement joins TRBV4-3 to TRBJ2-7, with 7 bases identical to TRBD1. V lost 0 bases, J lost 0 bases, and 8 bases stayed unmatched. Germline V gene sequence: CDR1 LGHNA, CDR2 YSLEER. CDR3 size: 17 residues. The CDR3 bases are TGCGCCAGCAGCCAAGAAGTGAGACAGGGAAGCTCCTACGAGCAGTACTTC. Amino acid sequence: CASSQEVRQGSSYEQYF.

The V and J genes are TRBV29-1 and TRBJ2-7; D might be TRBD2 (6 bases). Trimming took off 6 bases at V and 5 bases at J, with 23 bases between the two ends. The CDR3 runs to 15 residues. The germline V gene has CDR1 SQVTM and CDR2 ANQGSEA. The DNA of the CDR3 is TGCAGCGTAAGCCTAGCGAGGCGACTTCGGGACGAGCAGTACTTC. Translating it yields CSVSLARRLRDEQYF.

This clonotype was seen many times. This rearrangement joins TRBV6-5 to TRBJ1-1; D is unresolved. The ends were cut back, 0 bases at V and 10 bases at J, with 6 bases in the middle. The germline gives CDR1 MNHEY, CDR2 SVGAGI. The CDR3 sequence is 11 residues long. The CDR3 region has the DNA TGTGCCAGCAGTTACTCGTTTCTAGCTTTCTTT. It codes for CASSYSFLAFF.

The chain joins TRBV3-1 to TRBJ2-5; the match to TRBD2 covers 12 bases. The CDR3 runs to 17 residues. V lost 0 bases, J lost 1 base, and 3 bases stayed unmatched. CDR1 LGHDT and CDR2 YNNKEL come from the germline V gene (reference sequence). CDR3 amino acids: CASSQETSGRPQETQYF. The CDR3, as DNA: TGTGCCAGCAGCCAAGAGACTAGCGGGAGACCCCAAGAGACCCAGTACTTC.

In its sample, this clonotype was seen once. CDR3 loop: CATQLSGAGETQYF. Written as DNA, the CDR3 is TGCGCCACCCAGCTTTCGGGAGCAGGAGAGACCCAGTACTTC. V gene TRBV5-1 combines with J gene TRBJ2-5; weak D call: TRBD2 (6 bases). CDR1 and CDR2 (germline): SGHRS, YFSETQ. The V gene lost 9 bases and the J gene lost 4 bases, with 19 bases spanning the gap. The CDR3 loop spans 14 amino acids.

V is TRBV12-3 or TRBV12-4 and J is TRBJ2-2; 8 bases align to TRBD2. The CDR3 runs to 15 residues. V shed 6 bases, J shed 5 bases, and the junction held 8 bases outside the gene matches. The CDR3 nucleotides read TGTGCCAGCAGACGCGTGGCTAGCGGGACCGGGGAGCTGTTTTTT. Its protein product is CASRRVASGTGELFF.

In its sample, this clonotype was seen a few times. It is likely a read error, because the conserved phenylalanine at the end of the CDR3 is missing. The rearrangement joins TRBV6-1 to TRBJ2-7, with TRBD2 matching over 13 bases. CDR3 length: 17 amino acids. Germline CDR1 and CDR2: MNHNS and SASEGT. J gave up 1 base and V 2 bases, and 5 bases lay outside the gene matches. The CDR3 is CASSESLGLAGSYEQYL. DNA of the CDR3: TGTGCCAGCAGTGAAAGTTTGGGACTAGCGGGGTCCTACGAGCAGTACCTC.

This clonotype appeared a few times. The chain uses TRBV7-3 and TRBJ2-7; possible D gene TRBD2, 6 bases. The CDR3 is 13 amino acids. V shed 8 bases and J shed 0 bases, with 11 bases lying between them. Germline values: CDR1 SGHTA, CDR2 FQGTGA. CDR3 sequence reads: CASFGTPSYEQYF. CDR3 coding DNA: TGTGCCAGCTTCGGGACTCCCTCCTACGAGCAGTACTTC.

This clonotype was recorded at least ten times. The chain couples TRBV7-6 to TRBJ2-7; D gene unclear. V shed 4 bases and J shed 2 bases, with 12 bases lying between them. The CDR3 has 14 residues. Germline CDR1 reads SGHVS; CDR2 reads FNYEAQ. DNA of the CDR3: TGTGCCAGCAGCTCATCGACGGCAACCTACGAGCAGTACTTC. Translating gives CASSSSTATYEQYF.

This clonotype was seen repeatedly, ten times or more. J is TRBJ1-2 and V is TRBV2; 9 bases are shared with TRBD1. The CDR3 is 14 amino acids. Germline trimming cut 8 bases from V and 7 bases from J; bases unmatched to any gene: 11. Germline CDR1 SNHLY, CDR2 FYNNEI. The CDR3 sequence: CASDLGTGIFGYTF. Here the CDR3 DNA reads TGTGCCAGCGATCTTGGGACAGGGATTTTTGGCTACACCTTC.

With respect to this clonotype: A junction boundary mismatches the germline segment, possibly from a read error. The chain has TRBV7-9 and TRBJ2-7, with D perhaps assigned TRBD1 or TRBD2 (5 bases each). CDR1 is SEHNR, CDR2 FQNEAQ, per germline (reference sequence). The length of the CDR3 is 14 residues. CDR3 coding DNA: TGTGCCAGCAGCTTAGGAGGGGCGTCCTGCGAGCAGTACTTC. Translation gives CASSLGGASCEQYF.

The CDR3 DNA reads as TGCAGTGCTAGAGTTCCAGGGGGAAGGCCCCAGCATTTT. Translated: CSARVPGGRPQHF. The chain joins TRBV20-1 to TRBJ1-5, with 7 bases matching TRBD1. V gave up 1 base and J gave up 9 bases; unmatched junction bases: 6. This CDR3 comprises 13 residues. From germline, CDR1 is DFQATT and CDR2 SNEGSKA (reference sequence).

With respect to this clonotype: The junction differs from germline at one of its ends, possibly a read error. The chain recombines TRBV5-6 with TRBJ2-7, with D tentatively TRBD1 or TRBD2 (5 bases each). The germline CDR1 and CDR2 sequences are SGHDT and YYEEEE. CDR3 size: 13 residues. For the CDR3, the DNA is TGTGCCAGCAGCTTTATCGGGACCTCCGAGCGGTACTTC. Residues: CASSFIGTSERYF.

This clonotype has a count of ten or more. The V call is TRBV2, the J call TRBJ1-1; a possible D gene is TRBD1 (6 bases). The CDR3 extends over 14 amino acids. Per germline, CDR1 SNHLY and CDR2 FYNNEI. Trimming removed 8 bases from V and 2 bases from J, with 15 bases in between. CDR3 DNA sequence: TGTGCCAGCGGACCATTCAGGGGAAACACTGAAGCTTTCTTT. This sequence encodes CASGPFRGNTEAFF.